A selection of T cell receptor beta chains follows, all from one sample in a study of cytomegalovirus exposure and HLA in healthy donors. Assay: immunoSEQ multiplex PCR; the TCRdb copy retains only in-frame clones and omits some. The sample gives approximately 150,000 clones, approximately 88% of which show up once; roughly 1% is in the top ten. Sequenced sample: PBMCs. These receptors came from a man younger than 45 in good health and CMV-seronegative. The CDR3 runs from the conserved cysteine through the conserved F or W. A D gene is named only where the DNA matches it firmly. Part of the rows lack a size; the others show once, few, many or a class for expanded clones.

>TRBV6-1|.|TRBJ2-7|TRBD1
CASSATGGYEQYF
TGTGCCAGCAGTGCGACAGGGGGGTACGAGCAGTACTTC
>TRBV1|.|TRBJ1-1|.
CTSSPPVELTLNTEAFF
TGCACCAGCAGCCCCCCGGTGGAGTTAACTTTGAACACTGAAGCTTTCTTT
>TRBV28|.|TRBJ2-1|TRBD2
CASSTWTRNNEQFF
TGTGCCAGCAGTACTTGGACTAGGAACAATGAGCAGTTCTTC
>TRBV19|.|TRBJ2-5|.
CASSPYPGVEETQYF
TGTGCCAGTAGTCCCTATCCGGGAGTAGAGGAGACCCAGTACTTC
>TRBV11-2|.|TRBJ1-3|.
CASSARGTPAGTIYF
TGTGCCAGCAGCGCCCGGGGGACGCCGGCCGGCACCATATATTTT
>TRBV29-1|.|TRBJ2-1|TRBD1
CSVAGGQGAWQFF
TGCAGCGTTGCGGGTGGACAGGGGGCTTGGCAGTTCTTC
>TRBV7-6|.|TRBJ2-7|.
CASSGYRGSSYEQYF
TGTGCCAGCAGCGGTTATAGGGGGAGCTCCTACGAGCAGTACTTC
>TRBV12-5|.|TRBJ2-1|TRBD2
CASGLGLAGVGLRNEQFF
TGTGCTAGTGGCCTCGGACTAGCGGGAGTAGGGCTGAGGAATGAGCAGTTCTTC
>TRBV25-1|.|TRBJ2-7|.
CASSGGTIPYEQYF
TGTGCCAGCAGTGGGGGCACCATTCCATACGAGCAGTACTTC
>TRBV6-6|.|TRBJ2-3|TRBD2
CASSPVAGGGADTQYF
TGTGCCAGCAGCCCAGTAGCGGGGGGCGGGGCAGATACGCAGTATTTT
>TRBV2|.|TRBJ1-1|.
CASSDVADTEAFF
TGTGCCAGCAGTGATGTCGCGGACACTGAAGCTTTCTTT
>TRBV9|.|TRBJ2-1|.
CASSVAGEQFF
TGTGCCAGCAGCGTAGCGGGGGAGCAGTTCTTC
>TRBV14|few|TRBJ2-1|TRBD2
CASSPSTSAGSYNEQFF
TGTGCCAGCAGCCCCTCGACTAGCGCGGGCTCCTACAATGAGCAGTTCTTC
>TRBV9|.|TRBJ2-3|.
CASSVGATGTDTQYF
TGTGCCAGCAGCGTAGGGGCGACGGGCACAGATACGCAGTATTTT
>TRBV5-1|.|TRBJ1-6|.
CASSLDTANSPLHF
TGCGCCAGCAGCTTGGACACAGCCAATTCACCCCTCCACTTT
>TRBV6-4|.|TRBJ2-1|.
CASSDSGGSGSQFF
TGTGCCAGCAGTGACTCGGGAGGAAGCGGTAGTCAGTTCTTC
>TRBV19|.|TRBJ2-1|TRBD2
CASSYLAGGYNEQFF
TGTGCCAGTAGTTATCTAGCGGGGGGTTACAATGAGCAGTTCTTC
>TRBV27|once|TRBJ1-1|.
CASSFVGGEAFF
TGTGCCAGCAGTTTTGTCGGAGGTGAAGCTTTCTTT
>TRBV11-2|.|TRBJ2-3|TRBD1
CASSFSGRDRGSDTQYF
TGTGCCAGCAGCTTCTCCGGCCGGGACAGGGGATCAGATACGCAGTATTTT
>TRBV7-9|.|TRBJ1-3|.
CASSPPGVGGNTIYF
TGTGCCAGCAGCCCCCCGGGGGTAGGTGGAAACACCATATATTTT
>TRBV28|.|TRBJ2-7|.
CASSFRVYEQYF
TGTGCCAGCAGTTTCCGGGTCTACGAGCAGTACTTC
>TRBV5-1|.|TRBJ1-1|TRBD1
CASSSRFSRQGHTEAFF
TGCGCCAGCAGCTCCCGTTTCTCCCGACAGGGACACACTGAAGCTTTCTTT
>TRBV19|once|TRBJ1-2|.
CASSIQEGYGYTF
TGTGCCAGTAGTATCCAGGAGGGCTATGGCTACACCTTC
>TRBV13|.|TRBJ2-7|.
CASSPRAQLYEQYF
TGTGCCAGCAGCCCGCGGGCCCAGCTCTACGAGCAGTACTTC
>TRBV27|.|TRBJ1-4|.
CASSLGPGAANEKLFF
TGTGCCAGCAGTTTGGGGCCAGGGGCAGCTAATGAAAAACTGTTTTTT
>TRBV5-1|few|TRBJ1-1|TRBD1
CASSPPGQGTSEAFF
TGCGCCAGCAGCCCCCCGGGACAGGGTACTTCTGAAGCTTTCTTT